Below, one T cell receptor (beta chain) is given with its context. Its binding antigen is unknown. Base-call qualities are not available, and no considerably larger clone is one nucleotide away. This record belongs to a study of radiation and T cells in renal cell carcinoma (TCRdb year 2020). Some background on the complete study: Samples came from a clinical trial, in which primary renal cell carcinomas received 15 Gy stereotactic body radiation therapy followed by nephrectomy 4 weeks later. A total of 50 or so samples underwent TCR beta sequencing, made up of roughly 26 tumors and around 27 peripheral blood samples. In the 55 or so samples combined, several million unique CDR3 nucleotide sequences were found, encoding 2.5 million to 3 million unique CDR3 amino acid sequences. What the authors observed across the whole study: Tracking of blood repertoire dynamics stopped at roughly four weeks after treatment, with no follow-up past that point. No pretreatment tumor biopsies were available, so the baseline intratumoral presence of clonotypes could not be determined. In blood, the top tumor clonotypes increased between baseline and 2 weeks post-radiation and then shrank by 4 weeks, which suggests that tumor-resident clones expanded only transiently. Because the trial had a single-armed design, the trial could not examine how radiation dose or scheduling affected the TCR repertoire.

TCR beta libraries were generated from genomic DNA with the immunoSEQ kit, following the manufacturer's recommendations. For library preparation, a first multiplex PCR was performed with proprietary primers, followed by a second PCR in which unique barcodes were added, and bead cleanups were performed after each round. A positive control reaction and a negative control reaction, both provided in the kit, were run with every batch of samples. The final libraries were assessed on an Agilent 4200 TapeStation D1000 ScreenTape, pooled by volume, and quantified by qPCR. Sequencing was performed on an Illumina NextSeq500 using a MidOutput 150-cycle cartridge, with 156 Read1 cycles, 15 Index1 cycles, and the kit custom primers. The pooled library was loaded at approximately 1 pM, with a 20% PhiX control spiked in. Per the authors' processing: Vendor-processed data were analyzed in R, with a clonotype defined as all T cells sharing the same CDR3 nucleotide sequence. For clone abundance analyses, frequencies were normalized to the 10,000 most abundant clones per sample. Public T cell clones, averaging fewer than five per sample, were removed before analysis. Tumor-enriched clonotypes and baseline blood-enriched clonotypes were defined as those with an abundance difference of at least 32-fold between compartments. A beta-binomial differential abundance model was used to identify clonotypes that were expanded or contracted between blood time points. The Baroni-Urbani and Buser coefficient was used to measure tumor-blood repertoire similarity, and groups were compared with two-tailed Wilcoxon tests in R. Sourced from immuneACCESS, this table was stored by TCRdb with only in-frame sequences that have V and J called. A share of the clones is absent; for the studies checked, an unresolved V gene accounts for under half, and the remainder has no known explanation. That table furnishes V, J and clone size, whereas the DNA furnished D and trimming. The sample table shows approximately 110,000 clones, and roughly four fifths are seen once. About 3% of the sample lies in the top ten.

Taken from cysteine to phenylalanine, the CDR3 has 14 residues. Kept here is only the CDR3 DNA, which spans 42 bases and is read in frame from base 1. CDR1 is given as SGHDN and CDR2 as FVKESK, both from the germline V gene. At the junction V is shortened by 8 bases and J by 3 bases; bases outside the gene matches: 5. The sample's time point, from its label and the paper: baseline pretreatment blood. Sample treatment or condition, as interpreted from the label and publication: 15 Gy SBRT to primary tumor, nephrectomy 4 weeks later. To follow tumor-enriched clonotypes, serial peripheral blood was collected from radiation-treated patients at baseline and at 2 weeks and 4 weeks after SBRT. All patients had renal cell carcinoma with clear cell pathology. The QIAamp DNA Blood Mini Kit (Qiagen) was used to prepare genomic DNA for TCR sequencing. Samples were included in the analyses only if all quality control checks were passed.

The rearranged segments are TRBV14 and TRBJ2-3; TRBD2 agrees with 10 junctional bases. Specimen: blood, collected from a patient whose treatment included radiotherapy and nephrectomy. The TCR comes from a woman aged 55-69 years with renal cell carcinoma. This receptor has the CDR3 CASGASGRTDTQYF. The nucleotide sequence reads TGTGCCAGCGGGGCTAGCGGGAGAACAGATACGCAGTATTTT.